Reported below is one T cell receptor (beta chain). These data are taken from a study of blood T cell repertoires in COVID-19. Germline V gives CDR1 SGHKS, CDR2 YYEKEE (reference sequence). Trimming removed 0 bases from V and 8 bases from J, with 11 bases in between. The CDR3 contains 13 residues. Produced via immunoSEQ multiplex PCR; TCRdb's table is partial and in-frame only. Of fewer than 250,000 clones in the sample, 80% to 90% were seen once. In terms of age and location, participants ranged from roughly 18 to 89 years and lived in under 30 US areas. Sequenced input: PBMCs or T cells enriched from blood (not recorded which). This rearrangement joins TRBV5-5 to TRBJ1-2; TRBD1 might be the D (6 bases). The receptor was derived from a man between 45 and 60 years old who had been exposed to COVID-19. The chain's CDR3 is CASSLEGVGGYTF. The CDR3 DNA follows: TGTGCCAGCAGCTTGGAGGGGGTAGGAGGCTACACCTTC.